This is a list of T cell receptor beta chains from one sample in a study of control samples from healthy donors and cancer patients. Libraries were prepared by immunoSEQ multiplex PCR; TCRdb keeps only in-frame clonotypes and omits some of them. The sample contains tens of thousands of clones, around nine tenths of which appear only once. Sequences were obtained from PBMCs. The receptors shown here come from a man in his thirties or forties with colorectal cancer. Both conserved end residues are part of each CDR3. The order of the fields is J gene, D gene, clone size, V gene, CDR3 protein, CDR3 DNA. The D gene is left open where the match is weak. Clone size is given for some rows only: seen once, a few or many times, or a class if the clone is expanded.

TRBJ1-5,-,-,TRBV6-6,CASSYGGYNQPQHF,TGTGCCAGCAGTTACGGAGGGTACAATCAGCCCCAGCATTTT
TRBJ2-1,-,-,TRBV7-9,CASSREADYNEQFF,TGTGCCAGCAGCCGAGAGGCAGACTACAATGAGCAGTTCTTC
TRBJ1-6,-,-,TRBV7-2,CASSLEVSYNSPLHF,TGTGCCAGCAGCTTAGAGGTTTCCTATAATTCACCCCTCCACTTT
TRBJ1-2,-,-,TRBV4-1,CASSHLGGKNGYTF,TGCGCCAGCAGCCACCTTGGGGGAAAGAATGGCTACACCTTC
TRBJ1-1,-,-,TRBV9,CASSVQGRTEAFF,TGTGCCAGCAGCGTTCAGGGGAGGACTGAAGCTTTCTTT
TRBJ2-7,TRBD1,-,TRBV5-4,CASSLEGQGAREQYF,TGTGCCAGCAGCTTGGAGGGACAGGGGGCGCGTGAGCAGTACTTC
TRBJ2-7,-,-,TRBV6-5,CASRPGQATYEQYF,TGTGCCAGCAGGCCGGGCCAGGCGACCTACGAGCAGTACTTC
TRBJ1-2,-,-,TRBV4-1,CASSQGSGYTF,TGCGCCAGCAGCCAAGGGTCTGGCTACACCTTC
TRBJ2-5,-,-,TRBV5-6,CASSLVGTQETQYF,TGTGCCAGCAGCTTAGTCGGGACACAAGAGACCCAGTACTTC
TRBJ2-3,TRBD1,-,TRBV3-1/TRBV3-2,CASGQGRDTQYF,TGTGCCAGCGGACAGGGACGAGATACGCAGTATTTT
TRBJ2-7,-,-,TRBV4-1,CASSQDRTGHLYEQYF,TGCGCCAGCAGCCAAGACCGGACGGGACACCTCTACGAGCAGTACTTC
TRBJ1-1,-,-,TRBV7-2,CASSLGPLTEAFF,TGTGCCAGCAGCTTAGGACCCCTAACTGAAGCTTTCTTT
TRBJ2-3,TRBD2,once,TRBV4-3,CASSQIERGVADTQYF,TGCGCCAGCAGCCAAATCGAGCGGGGAGTGGCAGATACGCAGTATTTT
TRBJ1-1,-,-,TRBV7-9,CASSLVDRTVEAFF,TGTGCCAGCAGCTTAGTCGACCGGACAGTTGAAGCTTTCTTT
TRBJ2-2,-,-,TRBV24-1,CATSGTGWDTGELFF,TGTGCCACCAGTGGTACAGGGTGGGACACCGGGGAGCTGTTTTTT
TRBJ2-3,-,-,TRBV5-1,CASSFGGGDTQYF,TGCGCCAGCAGCTTTGGGGGTGGAGATACGCAGTATTTT
TRBJ1-4,TRBD1,once,TRBV5-1,CASSATGGGRVGVGEKLFF,TGCGCCAGCAGCGCTACAGGGGGCGGAAGGGTCGGAGTAGGTGAAAAACTGTTTTTT
TRBJ1-2,-,-,TRBV4-3,CASSQVPQGIYGYTF,TGCGCCAGCAGCCAAGTTCCGCAGGGAATCTATGGCTACACCTTC
TRBJ2-3,-,-,TRBV28,CASGNGGLSTDTQYF,TGTGCCAGCGGAAATGGGGGGCTAAGCACAGATACGCAGTATTTT
TRBJ2-2,-,-,TRBV13,CASSFGPGVAGELFF,TGTGCCAGCAGCTTCGGACCTGGGGTGGCCGGGGAGCTGTTTTTT
TRBJ1-4,-,-,TRBV30,CAFWSPEGEKLFF,TGTGCCTTTTGGAGCCCCGAGGGTGAAAAACTGTTTTTT
TRBJ1-4,-,-,TRBV7-9,CASSLIGGSNEKLFF,TGTGCCAGCAGCTTAATCGGGGGATCCAATGAAAAACTGTTTTTT
TRBJ2-7,TRBD1,-,TRBV7-2,CASSPPGGAAYYEQYF,TGTGCCAGCAGCCCCCCAGGGGGCGCCGCCTACTACGAGCAGTACTTC
TRBJ2-7,-,-,TRBV5-4,CASSTGVWGEQYF,TGTGCCAGCAGCACCGGGGTATGGGGCGAGCAGTACTTC
TRBJ2-1,-,-,TRBV27,CASSPQGGTYYNEQFF,TGTGCCAGCAGCCCCCAGGGGGGGACTTACTACAATGAGCAGTTCTTC
TRBJ2-3,TRBD2,-,TRBV10-1,CASSGPGRGDTDTQYF,TGCGCCAGCAGTGGCCCTGGGAGGGGAGATACAGATACGCAGTATTTT
TRBJ2-1,TRBD2,-,TRBV7-2,CASRQEGGGATPIRYEQFF,TGTGCCAGCAGACAGGAGGGCGGGGGGGCTACCCCGATTAGGTATGAGCAGTTCTTC
TRBJ1-1,-,-,TRBV6-1,CASSESPDLGEAFF,TGTGCCAGCAGTGAGTCTCCAGACCTCGGTGAAGCTTTCTTT
TRBJ2-2,TRBD2,-,TRBV5-1,CASRPTSGVTGELFF,TGCGCCAGCAGACCCACGAGCGGGGTCACCGGGGAGCTGTTTTTT
TRBJ1-5,-,once,TRBV7-2,CASSPGTLYQPQHF,TGTGCCAGCAGCCCCGGGACATTATATCAGCCCCAGCATTTT
TRBJ2-5,-,-,TRBV15,CATSPRANGETQYF,TGTGCCACCAGCCCCCGGGCGAACGGGGAGACCCAGTACTTC
TRBJ1-6,TRBD1,once,TRBV5-1,CASSLEWTGMGSPLHF,TGCGCCAGCAGCTTGGAATGGACAGGGATGGGTTCACCCCTCCACTTT
TRBJ1-3,-,-,TRBV15,CATSRDQAVGNTIYF,TGTGCCACCAGCAGAGATCAGGCAGTTGGAAACACCATATATTTT
TRBJ1-1,-,-,TRBV6-5,CASSSTGRGTEAFF,TGTGCCAGCAGTTCCACAGGGAGGGGCACTGAAGCTTTCTTT
TRBJ2-7,-,-,TRBV5-4,CASSLVGSTEQYF,TGTGCCAGCAGCTTGGTTGGAAGCACCGAGCAGTACTTC
TRBJ2-2,-,-,TRBV5-4,CASSLESWAGANTGELFF,TGTGCCAGCAGCTTAGAGAGTTGGGCAGGGGCGAACACCGGGGAGCTGTTTTTT